Following are 19 T cell receptor beta chains from one sample sequenced in a study of CD8+ T cells in alopecia areata. Extraction of RNA preceded its reverse transcription into cDNA, which served as the sequencing template. Produced via immunoSEQ multiplex PCR; TCRdb's table is partial and in-frame only. Of roughly 220,000 clones in the sample, 35% to 40% are singletons; the top ten hold 0.4% to 0.55%. Specified treatment: oral pan-JAK inhibitor, 5-10 mg twice daily. The source material was CD4+ T cells sorted from blood, sampled between weeks 30 and 35, from a patient treated with tofacitinib. Receptors were obtained from a human donor with alopecia areata.

V gene TRBV9 combines with J gene TRBJ1-5; D gene ambiguous. The V gene lost 0 bases and the J gene lost 6 bases, with 13 bases spanning the gap. This CDR3 region has 15 residues. CDR1 is SGDLS and CDR2 is YYNGEE in the germline V gene. This CDR3 reads CASSVGVGSGQPQHF. The CDR3 coding sequence is TGTGCCAGCAGCGTAGGCGTGGGATCAGGTCAGCCCCAGCATTTT.

This clone has a count of ten or more. V gene TRBV6-1 combines with J gene TRBJ2-1; no reliable D call. CDR1 MNHNS and CDR2 SASEGT come from the germline V gene. The germline V and J ends were trimmed by 6 bases and 4 bases, with 7 bases remaining between them. The CDR3 length is 12 residues. CDR3 sequence (DNA): TGTGCCAGCAGCGCGAGTTACAATGAGCAGTTCTTC. Amino acids: CASSASYNEQFF.

V and J are TRBV9 and TRBJ2-5; D call uncertain. The V end lost 0 bases, the J end lost 0 bases, and 3 bases lay between the germline ends. Germline CDR1 SGDLS, CDR2 YYNGEE. The CDR3 is 13 amino acids. The CDR3 bases are TGTGCCAGCAGCGTAGAAGACCAAGAGACCCAGTACTTC. Its translation: CASSVEDQETQYF.

The V call is TRBV4-2, the J call TRBJ2-7; 7 bases match TRBD1. Trimming cost V 2 bases and J 5 bases; bases outside gene matches: 9. Germline CDR1 reads LGHNA; CDR2 reads YNFKEQ. The CDR3 sequence is 15 residues long. The CDR3 nucleotides read TGTGCCAGCAGCCAATTAGAAGCAGGGGGAAACGAGCAGTACTTC. Translated: CASSQLEAGGNEQYF.

CDR3: CSVDFLARDSVSGYTF. The CDR3 DNA reads as TGCAGCGTTGACTTTCTTGCGCGCGACAGCGTAAGCGGCTACACCTTC. The chain combines TRBV29-1 with TRBJ1-2; a possible D gene is TRBD1 (5 bases). The CDR3 spans 16 residues. Germline V lookup: CDR1 SQVTM, CDR2 ANQGSEA. Between the trimmed V and J ends, which lost 3 bases and 8 bases, there was a span of 25 bases.

This chain uses TRBV25-1 with TRBJ2-4, with a weak D call TRBD2 (5 bases). In germline, CDR1 is MGHDK, CDR2 SYGVNS. This CDR3 has 13 residues. V shed 1 base and J shed 11 bases, with 12 bases lying between them. The CDR3 nucleotides read TGTGCCAGCAGTGAATTCACCGGAGGAGTTCAGTACTTC. Its translation: CASSEFTGGVQYF. Using reference TRBV25-1 and TRBJ2-4 for the parts outside the CDR3, the full variable domain is EADIYQTPRYLVIGTGKKITLECSQTMGHDKMYWYQQDPGMELHLIHYSYGVNSTEKGDLSSESTVSRIRTEHFPLTLESARPSHTSQYLCASSEFTGGVQYFGAGTRLSVL.

The V and J genes are TRBV14 and TRBJ2-3; unclear D gene. The germline gives CDR1 SGHDN, CDR2 FVKESK. CDR3 length: 16 residues. With 3 bases removed from V and 0 bases from J, the gap between germline ends came to 13 bases. CDR3 in DNA: TGTGCCAGCAGCCACCTTAGTGGAACTAGCACAGATACGCAGTATTTT. Protein sequence: CASSHLSGTSTDTQYF.

The genes are TRBV2 and TRBJ2-5, with a possible D match to TRBD1 (6 bases). V dropped 6 bases and J dropped 7 bases, with 12 bases sitting between them. The V gene's germline CDR1 is SNHLY and CDR2 FYNNEI. The CDR3 spans 12 residues. For the CDR3, the DNA is TGTGCCAGCAGGAGGGGGATAGGGACCCAGTACTTC. Protein product: CASRRGIGTQYF.

The chain has TRBV29-1 and TRBJ1-2, with D tentatively TRBD1 (5 bases). V lost 6 bases and J lost 2, with 13 bases in between. Looked up from germline, CDR1 is SQVTM and CDR2 is ANQGSEA. This CDR3 is built from 13 residues. The CDR3 spells CSVDVGENYGYTF. In DNA, the CDR3 is TGCAGCGTAGATGTGGGGGAAAACTATGGCTACACCTTC.

This clone was seen a few times. The chain combines TRBV19 with TRBJ1-4; D remains unclear. The CDR3 runs to 16 residues. Germline CDR1 LNHDA, CDR2 SQIVND (reference sequence). The V end lost 5 bases, the J end lost 7 bases, and 20 bases lay between the germline ends. CDR3 bases: TGTGCCAGTAGTGAAGGAGTCCTTGTTGGGCCTGAAAAACTGTTTTTT. Protein: CASSEGVLVGPEKLFF.

The chain joins TRBV5-1 to TRBJ2-1, with a weak D call TRBD1 (6 bases). V lost 5 bases and J lost 5, with 11 bases in between. The germline V gene has CDR1 SGHRS and CDR2 YFSETQ. There are 13 residues in the CDR3. The CDR3 nucleotides read TGCGCCAGCAGAAGGACAGACAACAATGAGCAGTTCTTC. Translation: CASRRTDNNEQFF.

This clone was recorded a few times. The chain joins TRBV5-4 to TRBJ1-3; TRBD1 matches 7 bases. After removal of 5 bases from V and 8 bases from J, the junction contained 10 bases not matched to a gene. The CDR3 consists of 14 residues. Germline CDR1 SGHNT, CDR2 YYREEE (reference sequence). The CDR3 DNA follows: TGTGCCAGCAGAACCGACAGGGTATGGGACACCATATATTTT. Translating it yields CASRTDRVWDTIYF.

The rearrangement joins TRBV6-5 to TRBJ2-3; D is ambiguous. V was clipped by 2 bases and J by 2 bases, with 5 bases between them. Per germline, CDR1 MNHEY and CDR2 SVGAGI. This CDR3 has 13 residues. CDR3 in amino acids: CASSYTDTDTQYF. The CDR3 DNA reads TGTGCCAGCAGTTACACCGACACAGATACGCAGTATTTT.

The chain links TRBV5-1 to TRBJ1-1, with D uncertain. V was shortened by 3 bases and J by 5 bases, with 11 bases between the two germline ends. CDR3 size: 13 residues. Germline V CDR1 and CDR2: SGHRS, YFSETQ. CDR3 nucleotides: TGCGCCAGCAGCTCGGTAGAAGGGACTGAAGCTTTCTTT. Translation: CASSSVEGTEAFF.

This clone was picked up a small number of times. The CDR3: CASSLMGSNQPQHF. The CDR3 coding sequence is TGTGCCAGTAGCCTTATGGGGAGCAATCAGCCCCAGCATTTT. V usage is TRBV19 and J usage is TRBJ1-5, with no clear D. The CDR3 runs to 14 residues. The V end lost 6 bases, the J end lost 1 base, and 10 bases lay between the germline ends. Germline assignment: CDR1 LNHDA and CDR2 SQIVND (reference sequence).

This sequence joins TRBV30 and TRBJ1-5, with D unclear. Trimming shortened V by 4 bases and J by 4 bases, and 11 bases separated the two germline ends. The CDR3 runs to 13 residues. Germline values: CDR1 GTSNPN, CDR2 SVGIG (reference sequence). CDR3 in amino acids: CAWNLGKNQPQHF. In nucleotides, the CDR3 is TGTGCCTGGAATCTTGGGAAAAATCAGCCCCAGCATTTT. Using reference TRBV30 and TRBJ1-5 for the parts outside the CDR3, the full variable domain is SQTIHQWPATLVQPVGSPLSLECTVEGTSNPNLYWYRQAAGRGLQLLFYSVGIGQISSEVPQNLSASRPQDRQFILSSKKLLLSDSGFYLCAWNLGKNQPQHFGDGTRLSIL.

This chain links TRBV7-9 with TRBJ1-1, with D perhaps TRBD1 (5 bases). Trimming shortened V by 0 bases and J by 7 bases, and 12 bases separated the two germline ends. CDR3 length: 14 amino acids. The V gene's germline CDR1 is SEHNR and CDR2 FQNEAQ (reference sequence). This CDR3 is CASSLADRAFEAFF. CDR3 sequence (DNA): TGTGCCAGCAGCTTAGCAGACAGAGCCTTTGAAGCTTTCTTT.

The chain uses TRBV2 and TRBJ1-4; 7 bases align to TRBD1. Losses at the gene ends were 8 bases for V and 8 bases for J; bases not matched to a gene: 8. Germline assignment: CDR1 SNHLY and CDR2 FYNNEI. This CDR3 comprises 13 residues. CDR3 sequence reads: CASLQGGMEKLFF. CDR3 nucleotides: TGTGCCAGCCTCCAGGGGGGAATGGAAAAACTGTTTTTT.

The chain combines TRBV5-1 with TRBJ2-2; D might be TRBD1 (7 bases). V lost 4 bases and J lost 1, with 14 bases in between. The germline gives CDR1 SGHRS, CDR2 YFSETQ. The CDR3 is 16 residues long. The CDR3 protein is CASSTGGGRNTGELFF. The CDR3 region has the DNA TGCGCCAGCAGCACCGGAGGGGGCCGGAACACCGGGGAGCTGTTTTTT. The full variable domain, with the rest looked up from reference TRBV5-1 and TRBJ2-2, is KAGVTQTPRYLIKTRGQQVTLSCSPISGHRSVSWYQQTPGQGLQFLFEYFSETQRNKGNFPGRFSGRQFSNSRSEMNVSTLELGDSALYLCASSTGGGRNTGELFFGEGSRLTVL.